The next 20 T cell receptor beta chains were all read from a single sample in a study of blood T cell repertoires in COVID-19. Profiling relied on immunoSEQ multiplex PCR, and the TCRdb table lists in-frame clones only, not all of them. In the table there are about 42,000 clones, roughly 89% of which are singletons. The material sequenced was peripheral blood. These receptors were collected from a man aged 45-65 years with active COVID-19.

This clone was seen a few times. The chain recombines TRBV5-8 with TRBJ1-2; 7 bases agree with TRBD1. Germline V gene lookup returns CDR1 SGHTS and CDR2 YDEGEE. Trimming at V came to 4 bases and at J to 1 base, leaving 4 bases not matched to a gene. The CDR3 runs 14 residues. CDR3 nucleotide sequence: TGTGCCAGCAGCCGGACAGGTCTTAACTATGGCTACACCTTC. Residues: CASSRTGLNYGYTF. Using reference TRBV5-8 and TRBJ1-2 for the parts outside the CDR3, the full variable domain is EAGVTQSPTHLIKTRGQQATLRCSPISGHTSVYWYQQALGLGLQFLLWYDEGEERNRGNFPPRFSGRQFPNYSSELNVNALELEDSALYLCASSRTGLNYGYTFGSGTRLTVV.

The V and J genes are TRBV15 and TRBJ1-5; 10 nucleotides line up with TRBD1. The CDR3 extends over 18 amino acids. Germline CDR1 reads LNHNV; CDR2 reads YYDKDF (reference sequence). V gave up 4 bases and J gave up 4 bases; unmatched junction bases: 13. As DNA, the CDR3 is TGTGCCACCAGCAATAAAGGGACAGGGGACGTTAGGAATCAGCCCCAGCATTTT. Its translation: CATSNKGTGDVRNQPQHF.

The CDR3 sequence: CATSRPTAQETQYF. In DNA, the CDR3 is TGTGCCACCAGCAGACCGACAGCCCAAGAGACCCAGTACTTC. This chain connects TRBV15 to TRBJ2-5; D possibly corresponds to TRBD1 (5 bases). The CDR3 sequence is 14 residues long. Germline CDR1 LNHNV, CDR2 YYDKDF (reference sequence). The V gene lost 2 bases and the J gene lost 1 base, with 8 bases spanning the gap.

This rearrangement joins TRBV6-2 or TRBV6-3 to TRBJ2-3, with TRBD1 as a possible D gene (6 bases). V gave up 0 bases and J gave up 4 bases, with 17 bases separating them. The CDR3 has 17 residues. Germline lookup yields CDR1 MNHEY and CDR2 SVGEGT. The CDR3 here is CASSYSPAGVRADTQYF. The CDR3 nucleotides are TGTGCCAGCAGTTACTCGCCAGCAGGGGTTCGGGCAGATACGCAGTATTTT.

The chain joins TRBV6-4 to TRBJ1-2, with 10 bases identical to TRBD1. The length of the CDR3 is 14 residues. Germline loops: CDR1 MRHNA, CDR2 SNTAGT. V gave up 2 bases and J gave up 4 bases; unmatched junction bases: 1. The CDR3 DNA reads TGTGCCAGCAGTGACAGGGACAGGGGCTATGGCTACACCTTC. Translation: CASSDRDRGYGYTF.

As to this clone: The same CDR3 arises from other DNA sequences in this sample as well. The V call is TRBV7-8, the J call TRBJ2-7; 7 bases line up with TRBD1. Per the germline V gene, CDR1 is SGHVS and CDR2 is FQNEAQ. This CDR3 region has 17 residues. V gave up 1 base and J gave up 2 bases; unmatched junction bases: 11. CDR3: CASSLVAATGTAYEQYF. The DNA of the CDR3 is TGTGCCAGCAGCTTAGTAGCCGCGACCGGGACAGCCTACGAGCAGTACTTC.

The chain joins TRBV11-2 to TRBJ2-5; D may be TRBD2 (5 bases). The CDR3 sequence is 14 residues long. The V and J ends lost 1 base and 8 bases respectively, with 14 bases between them. CDR1 is SGHAT, CDR2 FQNNGV, per germline. The CDR3 here is CASSLGGGPSTQYF. CDR3 DNA: TGTGCCAGCAGCTTAGGTGGCGGGCCGAGCACCCAGTACTTC. Full variable domain (rest looked up from reference TRBV11-2 and TRBJ2-5): EAGVAQSPRYKIIEKRQSVAFWCNPISGHATLYWYQQILGQGPKLLIQFQNNGVVDDSQLPKDRFSAERLKGVDSTLKIQPAKLEDSAVYLCASSLGGGPSTQYFGPGTRLLVL.

In this sample, this clone turned up a few times. The V gene is TRBV6-5, the J gene TRBJ1-1; D not certain. Germline values: CDR1 MNHEY, CDR2 SVGAGI. The CDR3 consists of 14 residues. V lost 6 bases and J lost 5, with 16 bases in between. The CDR3 spells CASSSPGLRTEAFF. The CDR3 region has the DNA TGTGCCAGCAGCTCGCCGGGTCTGAGGACTGAAGCTTTCTTT.

The V call is TRBV5-1, the J call TRBJ2-1; 9 bases fit TRBD1. The V and J ends lost 7 bases and 1 base, in that order; junction bases with no gene match: 12. Germline CDR1 and CDR2: SGHRS and YFSETQ. The CDR3 contains 17 residues. This chain's CDR3 is CASRIRQGVASYNEQFF. The CDR3 nucleotides are TGCGCCAGCCGGATTAGACAGGGGGTTGCTTCCTACAATGAGCAGTTCTTC.

This rearrangement joins TRBV5-1 to TRBJ2-7; 8 bases are shared with TRBD1. The ends lost 1 base at V and 6 bases at J; junction bases unmatched: 18. The CDR3 sequence is 18 residues long. Germline values: CDR1 SGHRS, CDR2 YFSETQ. The CDR3 protein is CASSLFFSVGTGPREQYF. The CDR3 nucleotides are TGCGCCAGCAGCTTGTTTTTTTCTGTGGGGACAGGTCCCCGCGAGCAGTACTTC.

There are a few counts of this clone. CDR3 coding DNA: TGTGCCAGCAGCTTAGGGCGAGCGGCCCAAGAGACCCAGTACTTC. This codes for CASSLGRAAQETQYF. V gene TRBV7-2 combines with J gene TRBJ2-5; TRBD2 is a possible D gene (5 bases). Germline CDR1 reads SGHTA; CDR2 reads FQGNSA. V was shortened by 1 base and J by 1 base, with 10 bases between the two germline ends. This CDR3 is built from 15 residues.

This chain joins TRBV5-4 and TRBJ2-2; no clear D gene. This CDR3 comprises 12 residues. V shed 4 bases and J shed 2 bases, with 3 bases lying between them. Germline lookup yields CDR1 SGHNT and CDR2 YYREEE (reference sequence). The CDR3 here is CASSRNTGELFF. In DNA, the CDR3 is TGTGCCAGCAGCCGTAACACCGGGGAGCTGTTTTTT. The full variable domain, with the rest looked up from reference TRBV5-4 and TRBJ2-2, is ETGVTQSPTHLIKTRGQQVTLRCSSQSGHNTVSWYQQALGQGPQFIFQYYREEENGRGNFPPRFSGLQFPNYSSELNVNALELDDSALYLCASSRNTGELFFGEGSRLTVL.

V gene TRBV4-2 combines with J gene TRBJ2-1, with 10 bases lining up with TRBD2. Germline V gene data show CDR1 as LGHNA and CDR2 as YNFKEQ. This CDR3 has 15 residues. Trimming cost V 0 bases and J 7 bases; bases outside gene matches: 3. The DNA of the CDR3 is TGTGCCAGCAGCCAAGACCTAGCGGGGGCTAATGAGCAGTTCTTC. Protein sequence: CASSQDLAGANEQFF.

The V gene is TRBV20-1, the J gene TRBJ2-7; TRBD2 matches 8 bases. Germline CDR1 and CDR2: DFQATT and SNEGSKA (reference sequence). The CDR3 runs to 15 residues. V lost 3 bases and J lost 4; bases outside the gene matches: 11. The CDR3 here is CSASKGTGGPYEQYF. For the CDR3, the DNA is TGCAGTGCTAGTAAAGGAACGGGGGGGCCTTACGAGCAGTACTTC.

This chain uses TRBV6-6 with TRBJ2-5; 7 nucleotides align to TRBD1. Germline assignment: CDR1 MNHNY and CDR2 SVGAGI (reference sequence). J lost 4 bases, V lost 5 bases, and 7 bases had no gene match. The CDR3 covers 14 residues. The CDR3 sequence: CASSRGQGVETQYF. The DNA for the CDR3 is TGTGCCAGCAGTCGGGGTCAGGGGGTAGAGACCCAGTACTTC.

The chain is built from TRBV11-2 and TRBJ1-4, with D perhaps matching TRBD1 (5 bases). The CDR3 covers 16 residues. CDR1 and CDR2 from the germline V gene are SGHAT and FQNNGV. V was pared by 5 bases and J by 8 bases, with 21 bases between. CDR3 amino acids: CASSRPFRGVREKLFF. The CDR3, as DNA: TGTGCCAGCAGCCGTCCATTCCGGGGGGTGAGAGAAAAACTGTTTTTT.

This clone ranks as medium-sized. The chain is built from TRBV7-9 and TRBJ1-1; no firm D call. This CDR3 has 15 amino acids. V was cut by 5 bases and J by 2 bases, with 15 bases left in between. Per the germline V gene, CDR1 is SEHNR and CDR2 is FQNEAQ (reference sequence). The CDR3 DNA reads TGTGCCAGCAGCCCCACGTTGGGGAGCAACACTGAAGCTTTCTTT. Encoded protein: CASSPTLGSNTEAFF.

The chain links TRBV11-2 to TRBJ2-5; D uncertain. Germline-derived CDR1 and CDR2 are SGHAT and FQNNGV. The CDR3 spans 15 residues. Trimming cost V 2 bases and J 2 bases, with 12 bases left between them. As DNA, the CDR3 is TGTGCCAGCAGCTTACCCCGACTCTTTCAAGAGACCCAGTACTTC. Translation: CASSLPRLFQETQYF.

This chain joins TRBV6-1 and TRBJ1-1; D uncertain. Germline values: CDR1 MNHNS, CDR2 SASEGT. This CDR3 is built from 14 residues. V was shortened by 1 base and J by 3 bases, with 9 bases between the two germline ends. CDR3 in DNA: TGTGCCAGCAGTGAAGGAGCGGTACACACTGAAGCTTTCTTT. Amino acids: CASSEGAVHTEAFF.

The chain uses TRBV5-1 and TRBJ2-3; TRBD2 matches 12 bases. The germline CDR1 and CDR2 sequences are SGHRS and YFSETQ. The length of the CDR3 is 18 residues. V lost 2 bases, J lost 2 bases, and 9 bases stayed unmatched. Here the CDR3 DNA reads TGCGCCAGCAGCTTAGTTACCGGGACTAGCGGGTCCACAGATACGCAGTATTTT. This sequence encodes CASSLVTGTSGSTDTQYF. Combining the CDR3 with reference TRBV5-1 and TRBJ2-3 gives the whole variable domain KAGVTQTPRYLIKTRGQQVTLSCSPISGHRSVSWYQQTPGQGLQFLFEYFSETQRNKGNFPGRFSGRQFSNSRSEMNVSTLELGDSALYLCASSLVTGTSGSTDTQYFGPGTRLTVL.